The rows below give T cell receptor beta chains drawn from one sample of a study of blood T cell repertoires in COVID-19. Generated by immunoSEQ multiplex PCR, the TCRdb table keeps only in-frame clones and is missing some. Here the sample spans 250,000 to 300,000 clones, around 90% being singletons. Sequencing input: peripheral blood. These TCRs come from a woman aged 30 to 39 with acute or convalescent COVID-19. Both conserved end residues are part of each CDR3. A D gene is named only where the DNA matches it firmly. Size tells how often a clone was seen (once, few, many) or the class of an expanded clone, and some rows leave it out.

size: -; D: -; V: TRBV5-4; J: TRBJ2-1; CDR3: CASRGLLGSYNEQFF; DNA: TGTGCCAGCCGGGGACTTCTTGGATCCTACAATGAGCAGTTCTTC
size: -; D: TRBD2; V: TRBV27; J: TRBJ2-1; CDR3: CASRGPGLASNEQFF; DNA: TGTGCCAGCCGCGGACCGGGACTAGCGTCTAATGAGCAGTTCTTC
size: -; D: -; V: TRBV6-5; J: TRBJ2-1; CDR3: CASSYSWPGSGNEQFF; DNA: TGTGCCAGCAGTTACTCGTGGCCAGGGTCGGGCAATGAGCAGTTCTTC
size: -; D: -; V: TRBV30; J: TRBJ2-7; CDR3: CAWRHMGGYEQYF; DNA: TGTGCCTGGAGGCATATGGGGGGCTACGAGCAGTACTTC
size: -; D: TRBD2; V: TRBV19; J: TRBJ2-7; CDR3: CAIGLVSGEQYF; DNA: TGTGCCATCGGACTAGTCTCGGGCGAGCAGTACTTC
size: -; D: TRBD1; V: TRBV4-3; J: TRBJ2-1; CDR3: CASSQAQTGGMYNEQFF; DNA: TGCGCCAGCAGCCAAGCTCAGACAGGGGGGATGTACAATGAGCAGTTCTTC
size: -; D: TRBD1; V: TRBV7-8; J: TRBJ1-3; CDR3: CASSHMTGAGNTIYF; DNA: TGTGCCAGCAGCCATATGACAGGGGCTGGAAACACCATATATTTT
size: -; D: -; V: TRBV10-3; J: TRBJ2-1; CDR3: CAISPSWNEQFF; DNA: TGTGCCATCAGTCCGAGCTGGAATGAGCAGTTCTTC
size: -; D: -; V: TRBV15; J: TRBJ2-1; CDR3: CATSYGHGMVGNEQFF; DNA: TGTGCCACCAGCTACGGACATGGCATGGTGGGCAATGAGCAGTTCTTC
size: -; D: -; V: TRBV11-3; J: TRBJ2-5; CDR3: CASSLESVTAQETQYF; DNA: TGTGCCAGCAGCTTAGAGTCCGTGACAGCCCAAGAGACCCAGTACTTC
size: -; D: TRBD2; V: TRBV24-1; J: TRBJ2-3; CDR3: CATSDPPGGSGRTDTQYF; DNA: TGTGCCACCAGTGATCCCCCCGGGGGTAGCGGGAGAACAGATACGCAGTATTTT
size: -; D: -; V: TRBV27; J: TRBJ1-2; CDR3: CASSLSGNYGYTF; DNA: TGTGCCAGCAGTTTGTCAGGGAACTATGGCTACACCTTC
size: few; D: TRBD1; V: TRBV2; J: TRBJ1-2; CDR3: CASRTGRNYGYTF; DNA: TGTGCCAGCAGGACAGGGAGAAACTATGGCTACACCTTC
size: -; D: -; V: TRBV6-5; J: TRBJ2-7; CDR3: CASSYSGTYTYEQYF; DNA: TGTGCCAGCAGTTACTCCGGGACTTACACCTACGAGCAGTACTTC
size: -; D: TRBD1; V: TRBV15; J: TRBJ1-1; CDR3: CATSGRTGMNTEAFF; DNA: TGTGCCACCAGCGGCCGGACAGGGATGAACACTGAAGCTTTCTTT
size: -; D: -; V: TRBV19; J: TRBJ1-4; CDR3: CASSPGLLNEKLFF; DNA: TGTGCCAGTAGTCCTGGACTGCTCAATGAAAAACTGTTTTTT
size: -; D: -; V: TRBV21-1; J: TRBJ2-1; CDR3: CASSKSSSGRVKEQFF; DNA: TGTGCCAGCAGCAAGTCGTCTAGCGGGAGGGTCAAAGAGCAGTTCTTC
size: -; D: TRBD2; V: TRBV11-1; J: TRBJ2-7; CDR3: CASSPAVSGSSYF; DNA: TGTGCCAGCAGCCCAGCGGTTAGCGGGAGTTCATACTTC
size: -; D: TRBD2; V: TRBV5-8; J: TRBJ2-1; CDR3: CASSLGTSGIRSYNEQFF; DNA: TGTGCCAGCAGCTTGGGGACTAGCGGGATTCGCTCCTACAATGAGCAGTTCTTC
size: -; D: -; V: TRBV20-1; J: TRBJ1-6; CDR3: CSASDSSYYNSPLHF; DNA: TGCAGTGCTAGTGATTCTTCTTACTATAATTCACCCCTCCACTTT
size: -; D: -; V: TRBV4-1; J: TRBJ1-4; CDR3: CASSQPNSGRKKLFF; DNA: TGCGCCAGCAGCCAACCTAATTCAGGGAGGAAAAAACTGTTTTTT
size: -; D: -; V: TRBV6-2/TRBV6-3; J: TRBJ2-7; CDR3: CASSLRGLPPYF; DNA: TGTGCCAGCAGTTTACGCGGCCTCCCCCCGTACTTC
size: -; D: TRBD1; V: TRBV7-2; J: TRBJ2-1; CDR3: CASSPDRASYNEQFF; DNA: TGTGCCAGCAGCCCAGACAGGGCTTCCTACAATGAGCAGTTCTTC
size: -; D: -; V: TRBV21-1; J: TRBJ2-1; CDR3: CASGTDSEPYNEQFF; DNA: TGTGCCAGCGGAACGGACAGCGAGCCCTACAATGAGCAGTTCTTC
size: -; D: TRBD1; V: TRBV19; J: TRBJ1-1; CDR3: CASSRPGTGRGNTEAFF; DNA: TGTGCCAGTAGTCGGCCGGGGACAGGGCGTGGGAACACTGAAGCTTTCTTT
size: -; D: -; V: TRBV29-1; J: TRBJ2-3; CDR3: CSVVVGTDTQYF; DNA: TGCAGCGTTGTAGTCGGCACAGATACGCAGTATTTT
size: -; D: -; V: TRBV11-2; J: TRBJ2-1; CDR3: CASSLAGWGSNEQFF; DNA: TGTGCCAGCAGCTTAGCGGGGTGGGGTAGCAATGAGCAGTTCTTC
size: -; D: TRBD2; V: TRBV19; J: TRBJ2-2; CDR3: CASSGASGSNTGELFF; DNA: TGTGCCAGTAGTGGAGCTAGCGGGTCGAACACCGGGGAGCTGTTTTTT
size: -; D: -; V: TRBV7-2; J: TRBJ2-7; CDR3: CASSLSRASYEQYF; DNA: TGTGCCAGCAGCTTATCGAGGGCGTCCTACGAGCAGTACTTC
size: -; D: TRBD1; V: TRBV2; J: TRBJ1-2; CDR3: CASRGDRVIGYTF; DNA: TGTGCCAGCAGGGGGGACAGGGTCATCGGCTACACCTTC
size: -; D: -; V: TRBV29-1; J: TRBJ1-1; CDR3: CSVEGRLNTEAFF; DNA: TGCAGCGTTGAGGGCAGGCTAAACACTGAAGCTTTCTTT
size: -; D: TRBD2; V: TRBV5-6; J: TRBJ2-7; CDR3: CASRVRTSGSLKQYF; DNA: TGTGCCAGCAGGGTAAGGACTAGCGGGAGTCTAAAGCAGTACTTC
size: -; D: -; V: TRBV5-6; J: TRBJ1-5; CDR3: CASSLFRKIDQPQHF; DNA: TGTGCCAGCAGCTTGTTCAGGAAGATCGATCAGCCCCAGCATTTT
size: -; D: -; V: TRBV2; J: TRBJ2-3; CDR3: CASSENPNFTDTQYF; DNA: TGTGCCAGCAGTGAGAACCCCAACTTCACAGATACGCAGTATTTT
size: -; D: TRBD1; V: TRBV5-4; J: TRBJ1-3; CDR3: CASSVGGRSGNTIYF; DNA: TGTGCCAGCAGCGTAGGGGGCAGATCTGGAAACACCATATATTTT
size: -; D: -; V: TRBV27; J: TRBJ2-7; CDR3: CASSHRTVGDEQYF; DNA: TGTGCCAGCAGTCACCGGACAGTTGGGGACGAGCAGTACTTC
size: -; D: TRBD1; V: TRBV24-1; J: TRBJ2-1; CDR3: CATSDSGTGYNEQFF; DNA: TGTGCCACCAGTGACTCCGGGACAGGGTACAATGAGCAGTTCTTC
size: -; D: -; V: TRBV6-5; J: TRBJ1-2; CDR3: CASSYVLSTGRYGYTF; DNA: TGTGCCAGCAGTTATGTATTGTCGACGGGGAGATATGGCTACACCTTC
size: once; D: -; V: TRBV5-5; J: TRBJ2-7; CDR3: CASSLAGLAGSYEQYF; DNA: TGTGCCAGCAGCTTGGCCGGCTTGGCCGGGTCTTACGAGCAGTACTTC
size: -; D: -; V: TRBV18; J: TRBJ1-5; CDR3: CASSPSPQQPQHF; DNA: TGTGCCAGCTCACCCTCGCCACAGCAGCCCCAGCATTTT
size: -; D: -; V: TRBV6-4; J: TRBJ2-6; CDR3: CASSEGQSGANVLTF; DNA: TGTGCCAGCAGTGAGGGGCAGTCTGGGGCCAACGTCCTGACTTTC
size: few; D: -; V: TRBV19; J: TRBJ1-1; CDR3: CASAGRGANTEAFF; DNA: TGTGCCAGCGCAGGACGGGGGGCAAACACTGAAGCTTTCTTT
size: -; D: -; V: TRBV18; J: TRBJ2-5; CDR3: CASSPVQETQYF; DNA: TGTGCCAGCTCACCCGTTCAAGAGACCCAGTACTTC
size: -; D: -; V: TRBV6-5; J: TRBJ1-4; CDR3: CASRTETTNEKLFF; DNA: TGTGCCAGCAGGACGGAGACAACTAATGAAAAACTGTTTTTT
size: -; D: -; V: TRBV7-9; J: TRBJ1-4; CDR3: CASRDGGREKLFF; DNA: TGTGCCAGCCGAGACGGGGGTCGTGAAAAACTGTTTTTT
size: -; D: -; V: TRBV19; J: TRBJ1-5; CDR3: CASSIRTGYQPQHF; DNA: TGTGCCAGTAGTATAAGAACGGGTTATCAGCCCCAGCATTTT
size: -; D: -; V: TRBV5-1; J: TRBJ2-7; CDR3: CASSLAPSTYEQYF; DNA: TGCGCCAGCAGCTTAGCCCCCTCTACCTACGAGCAGTACTTC
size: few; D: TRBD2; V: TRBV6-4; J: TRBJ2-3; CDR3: CASSDSGGGGTDTQYF; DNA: TGTGCCAGCAGTGACTCCGGCGGGGGTGGCACAGATACGCAGTATTTT
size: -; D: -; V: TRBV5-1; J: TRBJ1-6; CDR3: CASSERASGDSPLHF; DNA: TGCGCCAGCTCAGAACGGGCCTCAGGGGATTCACCCCTCCACTTT
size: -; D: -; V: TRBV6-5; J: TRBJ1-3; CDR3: CASSYSEGTGNTIYF; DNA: TGTGCCAGCAGTTACTCCGAGGGCACTGGAAACACCATATATTTT
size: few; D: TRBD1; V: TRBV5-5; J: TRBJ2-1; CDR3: CASSLEGTGAVF; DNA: TGTGCCAGCAGCTTAGAGGGGACAGGGGCTGTCTTC
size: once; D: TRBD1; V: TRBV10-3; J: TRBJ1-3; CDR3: CAISSGGHFSGNTIYF; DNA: TGTGCCATCAGCTCAGGGGGCCATTTCTCTGGAAACACCATATATTTT
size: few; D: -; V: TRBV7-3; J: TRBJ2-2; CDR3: CASSGTGLESRRELFF; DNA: TGTGCCAGCAGCGGTACAGGGTTGGAGAGCCGACGGGAGCTGTTTTTT
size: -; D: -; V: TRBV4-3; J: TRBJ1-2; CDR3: CASSQGHNKNYGYTF; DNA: TGCGCCAGCAGCCAAGGACACAACAAAAACTATGGCTACACCTTC